The 4 T cell receptor beta chains below were found in one sample sequenced in a study of blood T cell repertoires in COVID-19. Measured with immunoSEQ multiplex PCR; TCRdb has only the in-frame clones, and not every one. The sample lists approximately 500,000 clones, about 88% occurring once. Sequences were obtained from peripheral blood. Receptors were obtained from a woman aged 45-60 years with COVID-19, enrolled during active disease.

This clone showed up just a few times. The chain recombines TRBV6-1 with TRBJ1-6; a weak D match, TRBD1 (5 bases). This CDR3 region has 17 residues. V was pared by 3 bases and J by 7 bases, with 19 bases between. The germline gives CDR1 MNHNS, CDR2 SASEGT. Here the CDR3 reads CASSDGRGTVANSPLHF. The CDR3 DNA is TGTGCCAGCAGTGACGGGAGAGGGACGGTCGCGAATTCACCCCTCCACTTT.

V gene TRBV5-4 combines with J gene TRBJ1-2; TRBD1 might be the D (6 bases). The CDR3 runs 14 residues. V lost 5 bases to trimming and J lost 4 bases, with 15 bases between them. Germline V gene data show CDR1 as SGHNT and CDR2 as YYREEE (reference sequence). This CDR3 reads CASRWGGRSYGYTF. The CDR3 nucleotides read TGTGCCAGCAGATGGGGGGGGCGCAGCTATGGCTACACCTTC.

The count of this clone is one. The J gene is TRBJ1-4, the V gene TRBV28; TRBD1 is a possible D gene (5 bases). The V and J ends lost 5 bases and 8 bases respectively, with 15 bases between them. This CDR3 contains 14 residues. CDR1 MDHEN and CDR2 SYDVKM come from the germline V gene. The CDR3 coding sequence is TGTGCCAGCAGTCCCCGGGGGGGTCCCGAAAAACTGTTTTTT. Translation gives CASSPRGGPEKLFF.

This rearrangement joins TRBV3-1 (or the pseudogene TRBV3-2) to TRBJ2-1; 7 bases line up with TRBD2. This CDR3 has 16 amino acids. V lost 1 base to trimming and J lost 5 bases; unmatched junction nucleotides: 8. Germline V gene data show CDR1 as LGHDT and CDR2 as YNNKEL (reference sequence). This CDR3 is CASSQVVERGHNEQFF. CDR3 nucleotide sequence: TGTGCCAGCAGCCAAGTAGTGGAGCGGGGACACAATGAGCAGTTCTTC.